This T cell receptor (beta chain) comes out of a study of blood T cell repertoires in COVID-19. Study-level information: The samples span acute and convalescent COVID-19 from the United States, Italy and Spain. Sample material is recorded as cDNA or gDNA derived from T cells, B-cell-depleted T cells, or PBMCs.

The CDR3 runs to 12 residues. V dropped 8 bases and J dropped 15; count of bases not matched to a gene: 11. The V gene's germline CDR1 is MDHEN and CDR2 SYDVKM. Under the authors' procedure: Estimated nucleated cell counts came from reference gene primer amplification. Measured with immunoSEQ multiplex PCR; TCRdb has only the in-frame clones, and not every one. The D gene and trimming were derived from the DNA, and the V and J assignments and clone size from that table. This sample carries approximately 69,000 clones, almost 80% of them seen once, and the ten largest clones take approximately 15%. What was sequenced was peripheral blood. This chain links TRBV28 with TRBJ2-4; 9 bases match TRBD2. The source of this sequence is a man aged 55-75 years with acute or convalescent COVID-19. The CDR3 nucleotides are TGTGCCAGCGCGGCTCTAGCGGGGTTAGGGTACTTC. Protein: CASAALAGLGYF.